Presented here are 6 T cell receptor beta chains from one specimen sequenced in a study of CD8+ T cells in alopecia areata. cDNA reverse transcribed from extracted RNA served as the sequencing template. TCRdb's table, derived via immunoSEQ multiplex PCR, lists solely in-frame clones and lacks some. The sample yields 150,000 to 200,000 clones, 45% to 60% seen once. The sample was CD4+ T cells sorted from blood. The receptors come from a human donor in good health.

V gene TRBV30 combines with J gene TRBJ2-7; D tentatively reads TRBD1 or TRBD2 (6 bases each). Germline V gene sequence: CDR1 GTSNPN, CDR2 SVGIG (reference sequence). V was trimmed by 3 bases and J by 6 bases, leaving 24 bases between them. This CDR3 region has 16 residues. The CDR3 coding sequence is TGTGCCTGGAGGGCCAGGGGTTTCGGGGGAGCGGGCGAGCAGTACTTC. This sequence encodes CAWRARGFGGAGEQYF.

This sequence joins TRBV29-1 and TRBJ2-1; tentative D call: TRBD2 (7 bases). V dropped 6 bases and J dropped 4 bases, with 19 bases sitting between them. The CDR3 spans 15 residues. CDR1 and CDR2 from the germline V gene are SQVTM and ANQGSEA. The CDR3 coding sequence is TGCAGCGTACGAACGGGGGGCGCAGATTACAATGAGCAGTTCTTC. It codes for CSVRTGGADYNEQFF.

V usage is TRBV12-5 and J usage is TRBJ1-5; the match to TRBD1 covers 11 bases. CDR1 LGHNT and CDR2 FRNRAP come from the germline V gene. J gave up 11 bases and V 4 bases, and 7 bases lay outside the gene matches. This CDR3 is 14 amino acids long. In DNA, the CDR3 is TGTGCTAGTGGTTCTGGACAGGGGGCGCGTACCCAGCATTTT. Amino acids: CASGSGQGARTQHF. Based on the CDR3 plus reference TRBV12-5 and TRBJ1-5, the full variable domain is DARVTQTPRHKVTEMGQEVTMRCQPILGHNTVFWYRQTMMQGLELLAYFRNRAPLDDSGMPKDRFSAEMPDATLATLKIQPSEPRDSAVYFCASGSGQGARTQHFGDGTRLSIL.

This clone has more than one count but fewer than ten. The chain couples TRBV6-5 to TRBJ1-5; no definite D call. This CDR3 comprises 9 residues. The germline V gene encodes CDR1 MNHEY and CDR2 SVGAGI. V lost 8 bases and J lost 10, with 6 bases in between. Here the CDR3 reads CASGFPQHF. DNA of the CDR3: TGTGCCAGCGGGTTCCCCCAGCATTTT.

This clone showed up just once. The CDR3 nucleotides read TGTGCCATCGGGCCCCTAGCGGGATCGTACGAGCAGTACTTC. Its translation is CAIGPLAGSYEQYF. The genes are TRBV28 and TRBJ2-7; 9 bases agree with TRBD2. In germline, CDR1 is MDHEN, CDR2 SYDVKM. The CDR3 is 14 residues long. V lost 10 bases, J lost 4 bases, and 11 bases stayed unmatched.

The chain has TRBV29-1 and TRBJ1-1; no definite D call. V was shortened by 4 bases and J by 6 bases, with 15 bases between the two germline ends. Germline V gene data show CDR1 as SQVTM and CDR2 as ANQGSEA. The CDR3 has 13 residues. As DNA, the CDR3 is TGCAGCGTTGGGGGTGCGGCCTCAGCTGAAGCTTTCTTT. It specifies CSVGGAASAEAFF.